The following is a T cell receptor (beta chain) sequence with its context. The antigen is undetermined. This entry belongs to a study of HIV-infected patients and healthy controls. Roughly three months, about 14 weeks, into antiretroviral therapy, follow-up blood was collected. No cell fractionation was done, so the repertoire covers all unsorted peripheral blood T cells. Alpha and beta constant-region primers primed reverse transcription of approximately 0.55 ug RNA. Separate chain-specific third strand synthesis with multiplexing indices produced the alpha and beta libraries. TCRdb processed the 5' RACE reads anew with MiXCR; each CDR3 protein has one entry. Of 4,000 to 5,500 distinct CDR3 sequences in the sample, around 5.5% were seen once. General study results and limits: MAIT alpha-chain CDR3s were frequent in healthy controls, depleted in HIV+. Apparent post-therapy Gini recovery among HIV-infected patients was not reproduced with size-matched repertoires. Untreated HIV+ repertoires had roughly threefold fewer distinct CDR3s and lower Shannon diversity than healthy controls.

Germline V gene data show CDR1 as DFQATT and CDR2 as SNEGSKA (reference sequence). CDR3 length: 14 amino acids. With 5 bases clipped from V and 4 bases from J, the junction kept 7 bases outside the gene matches. The material sequenced was blood, taken during antiretroviral therapy. The chain couples TRBV20-1 to TRBJ2-7; TRBD1 matches at 11 bases. The sequence derives from an adult with HIV infection. CDR3 amino acids: CSAPRGQGDYEQYF. The CDR3 DNA reads as TGCAGTGCTCCAAGGGGACAGGGGGATTACGAGCAGTACTTC.